This note documents a single TCR beta chain sequence. This clone showed up many times. Its specific antigen is unknown. At one boundary the junction diverges from the germline segment, which might be a read error. Another Seattle source contributed samples from volunteer blood donors who had recovered from COVID-19. Whole blood was collected in K2EDTA tubes by collaborating institutions according to the institutions' own protocols. Collaborator samples were shipped for TCRbeta analysis as frozen whole blood, isolated PBMCs, or DNA extracted from either sample type. These data come from a study of blood T cell repertoires in COVID-19 (dated by TCRdb to about 2020). At the level of the whole study: Samples covering the acute and convalescent phases of COVID-19 were provided by collaborators in the United States, Italy and Spain. The material from the prospective study consisted of cDNA or gDNA derived from T cells, B-cell-depleted T cells, or PBMCs. Deeply sampled blood TCRbeta repertoires from subjects exposed to, actively infected with, or recovered from COVID-19 were included in the dataset. The repertoires were made available in a free public database intended to serve as a resource for research on the immune response to SARS-CoV-2. The samples were drawn from two sources: the first 160 participants of the ongoing ImmuneRACE study, and 1,000 to 1,500 subjects contributed by 6 global collaborators. A de-identified subject ID, COVID-19 status, age in years and sex were almost always included in the sample metadata. Where HLA class I and class II types were available, the types were taken from metadata supplied by the sample provider, not from assay-based typing. Paper-wide results and their limitations: The amount of clinical and demographic metadata varied by source and participant and was provided uncurated.

Based on the germline V gene, the CDR1 and CDR2 sequences are SGHTA and FQGNSA. From its cysteine to its phenylalanine, the CDR3 spans 20 amino acids. The retained sequence is limited to the CDR3, 60 bases, with the frame set at the first base. TCRbeta CDR3 regions were amplified from genomic DNA by means of the immunoSEQ Assay, a bias-controlled multiplex PCR. On the authors' methods: Nucleated cell counts per sample were estimated from amplification of reference gene primers within the assay. Sequence reads were collapsed and filtered to measure the absolute abundance of every unique TCRbeta CDR3 rearrangement. For each sample, productive Simpson clonality was calculated as the square root of Simpson's diversity index across productive rearrangements. In its TCRdb copy, this immuneACCESS table keeps in-frame sequences only and misses some clones. Where compared with another copy, unresolved V genes explain less than half of these, and the others have no known cause. D and trimming were read from the DNA, whereas the V and J calls and clone size are those reported in that table. The sample table records under 300,000 clones; roughly nine tenths of these occur just once. Jointly, the top ten make up less than 5% of the sample.

The TCR originated in a middle-aged woman who had recovered from COVID-19. Recombination joined TRBV7-2 with TRBJ2-4, with 16 junctional bases fitting TRBD2. The sequenced sample consisted of peripheral blood. The CDR3 in this case is CASSVALGLAGGPAKNIQYF. The DNA reads as follows: TGTGCCAGCAGCGTAGCCTTGGGACTAGCGGGGGGGCCTGCCAAAAACATTCAGTACTTC.